This TCR beta chain is drawn from a study of blood T cell repertoires in COVID-19. Study information: Specimens from acute and convalescent COVID-19 originated in the United States, Italy and Spain. PBMCs, B-cell-depleted T cells, or T cells were the source of the cDNA or gDNA that made up the material.

Per the original data handling: Amplification with reference gene primers provided the estimates of nucleated cell counts. Some clones are missing from TCRdb's copy, which holds only in-frame ones; the method was immunoSEQ multiplex PCR. D and trimming were read from the DNA, whereas the V and J calls and clone size are those reported in that table. The table lists about 220,000 clones, around 80% of them singletons. The CDR3 loop spans 14 amino acids. The germline gives CDR1 SNHLY, CDR2 FYNNEI. The V end lost 1 base, the J end lost 2 bases, and 8 bases lay between the germline ends. The chain is built from TRBV2 and TRBJ1-2; D uncertain. The material sequenced was peripheral blood. This receptor was taken from a woman between 65 and 79 years old with acute or convalescent COVID-19. CDR3 in amino acids: CASSEVQINYGYTF. DNA for the CDR3: TGTGCCAGCAGTGAAGTTCAGATAAACTATGGCTACACCTTC.